This T cell receptor (beta chain) comes out of a study of pediatric ulcerative colitis (dated by TCRdb to 2018 to 2020). Study-level background: Six or seven ulcerative colitis patients had pancolitis and two had left-sided colitis, with histology consistent with ulcerative colitis in all. Nine newly diagnosed, treatment-naive pediatric ulcerative colitis patients and a few non-IBD control children each provided paired blood and rectal samples. The Pediatric Ulcerative Colitis Activity Index classified a couple of patients as having mild disease, four as having moderate disease and three as having acute severe colitis. Broader findings and caveats from the paper: The healthy control group was small, consisting of only a few individuals. A couple of rectal CDR3 clonotypes were found in every ulcerative colitis patient but in no control. Autologous blood-rectal clonal overlap was significantly higher in ulcerative colitis patients than in controls, suggesting increased T cell trafficking to inflamed tissue. T cells from blood may have been included in the rectal pinch biopsies, particularly in patients with overt colitis. Features of the rectal repertoire distinguished controls, mild-moderate colitis patients and acute severe colitis patients, and in acute severe colitis rectal diversity was lower because of clonal expansions. Repertoires were derived from total lymphocyte DNA, so rare subsets such as regulatory T cells may have patterns not reflected. For technical reasons, blood samples from two patients gave substantially fewer templates, and these samples were excluded from the blood-rectal overlap analysis.

During colonoscopy, one to two pinch biopsies were obtained from the rectum for research purposes. Before the diagnostic colonoscopy, none of the ulcerative colitis patients had been given any immunosuppressive medication. Before DNA was isolated, the rectal biopsies underwent proteinase K digestion. The Wizard kit (Promega) was used to extract genomic DNA from the blood and intestinal samples. Rearranged CDR3 beta regions were amplified from genomic DNA with multiplex V and J primers using the immunoSEQ TRB Survey service. To keep depth equal across samples, survey-level sequencing depth of up to 500,000 reads per sample was applied. The libraries were purified and pooled, then sequenced using Illumina technology. The original methods were these. immunoSEQ online tools were used for productive clonality, sample overlap, pairwise scatters, CDR3 beta length, V/D/J gene usage and productiveness. Alongside Shannon and Simpson indices, calculated diversity was computed as the number of unique rearrangements divided by total templates, multiplied by 100. Principal component analysis used the R prcomp function and ggbiplot package on Z-score normalized data. Morisita's index was used to measure clonal overlap between blood and rectum within each subject. As stored in TCRdb, this immuneACCESS dataset retains in-frame rearrangements with V and J assigned. A fraction of the clones does not appear; measured against another copy, unresolved V genes explain less than half of the discrepancy, and the remainder lacks a known reason. The DNA gave D and trimming, while V, J and clone size come from that table. This sample has around 40,000 clones in its table, and 75% of those were observed once. The top ten clonotypes cover approximately 9% of the sample.

V is trimmed back by 1 base and J by 4 bases, and the junction contains 13 bases that no gene match accounts for. The CDR3 starts with the cysteine, ends with the phenylalanine, and has 18 residues. The read is trimmed to its CDR3 DNA, 54 bases read in frame from base 1. The germline V gene sets CDR1 to KGHSH and CDR2 to LQKENI. This clone was seen a handful of times. Which antigen it targets is not known. The sample holds no much larger clone one base away, and base qualities are not on file. Recombination linked TRBV18 to TRBJ2-1, with 7 central nucleotides matching TRBD2. The sequenced sample consisted of gut tissue. This TCR was recovered from a boy aged 10-17 years with severe ulcerative colitis. The DNA sequence is given as TGTGCCAGCTCACCACTGAGGACTAGTGGGGATAGTTACAATGAGCAGTTCTTC. Its product reads: CASSPLRTSGDSYNEQFF.